This entry features one T cell receptor (beta chain) sequence. Germline CDR1 and CDR2: SGHTA and FQGNSA. Trimming took off 1 base at V and 1 base at J, with 10 bases between the two ends. The CDR3 is 15 residues long. This sample stems from a study of T cell changes during pregnancy in multiple sclerosis. The data were produced by immunoSEQ multiplex PCR, yet TCRdb's version contains in-frame clones alone and is incomplete. The table has nearly 60,000 clones, about 90% seen once; the top ten hold about 0.49%. The source material was CD4+ T cells from peripheral blood mononuclear cells, sampled after pregnancy. The chain recombines TRBV7-2 with TRBJ2-5, with D possibly matching TRBD2 (6 bases). The TCR originated in a female donor in good health, enrolled as a control in a pregnancy study. CDR3 coding DNA: TGTGCCAGCAGCTTAGGGAGGGGCATCCAAGAGACCCAGTACTTC. Its protein is CASSLGRGIQETQYF.